These T cell receptor beta chains were read from a single sample in a study of high-grade serous ovarian cancer treatment subgroups. Here immunoSEQ multiplex PCR was the method, and the copy in TCRdb shows in-frame clones only, minus some. The table has approximately 30,000 clones, about 86% seen once. Sequencing used tumor tissue. These receptors originate from a human donor with high-grade serous ovarian cancer. Both conserved end residues are part of each CDR3. The D gene is left open where the match is weak. Clone size is shown for a subset of rows, as once, few, many or a class of expanded clone.

size,V,J,D,DNA,CDR3
-,TRBV27,TRBJ2-5,-,TGTGCCAGCAGTTTGGCCAGGGGTGGTGAGACCCAGTACTTC,CASSLARGGETQYF
-,TRBV5-6,TRBJ1-3,-,TGTGCCAGCAGCTTGCGACACAGGGAAGGAAACACCATATATTTT,CASSLRHREGNTIYF
few,TRBV4-1,TRBJ1-4,-,TGCGCCAGCAGCCACCACTCCGCGGGGGCAACTAATGAAAAACTGTTTTTT,CASSHHSAGATNEKLFF
-,TRBV6-4,TRBJ2-2,TRBD1,TGTGCCAGCGCAATGCCGGGACAGGGAGACACCGGGGAGCTGTTTTTT,CASAMPGQGDTGELFF
-,TRBV7-8,TRBJ2-5,TRBD2,TGTGCCAGCAGCGAGTGGACTAGCGGGACGGAGACCCAGTACTTC,CASSEWTSGTETQYF
-,TRBV4-2,TRBJ2-3,-,TGTGCCAGCAGCCAAGATCAGGTTGGGAGCTTGAATACGCAGTATTTT,CASSQDQVGSLNTQYF
-,TRBV2,TRBJ1-1,-,TGTGCCAGCAGTGGACTAGCCAGGAACACTGAAGCTTTCTTT,CASSGLARNTEAFF
-,TRBV28,TRBJ1-2,TRBD1,TGTGCCAGCAGTGAACTGAGGGGGCGCATCTATGGCTACACCTTC,CASSELRGRIYGYTF
-,TRBV30,TRBJ2-2,-,TGTGCCTGGAAAACGTTCTCGAACACCGGGGAGCTGTTTTTT,CAWKTFSNTGELFF
-,TRBV7-3,TRBJ2-3,-,TGTGCCAGCAGCTTCCAAGGGAAGGGTCGAGATACGCAGTATTTT,CASSFQGKGRDTQYF
-,TRBV27,TRBJ2-7,TRBD2,TGTGCCAGCAGTCGGACTAGCGGGAGGGTCTACGAGCAGTACTTC,CASSRTSGRVYEQYF
-,TRBV19,TRBJ2-1,TRBD2,TGTGCCAGTACCCGCGGGAGCTCCTACAATGAGCAGTTCTTC,CASTRGSSYNEQFF
-,TRBV5-5,TRBJ1-4,-,TGTGCCAGCAGCTTCACGGTTAATGAAAAACTGTTTTTT,CASSFTVNEKLFF
-,TRBV27,TRBJ1-3,-,TGTGCCAGCAGGGGGCCCAACACCATATATTTT,CASRGPNTIYF
-,TRBV5-1,TRBJ2-7,-,TGCGCCAGCAGCTTGAGAATACAGGGTAGCGGATCCTACGAGCAGTACTTC,CASSLRIQGSGSYEQYF
-,TRBV27,TRBJ2-3,TRBD1,TGTGCCACCTGGGACAGGGATGGCACAGATACGCAGTATTTT,CATWDRDGTDTQYF
few,TRBV29-1,TRBJ2-7,TRBD2,TGCAGCGTTGGGACTAGCGGAAACTACGAGCAGTACTTC,CSVGTSGNYEQYF
-,TRBV6-9,TRBJ2-7,-,TGTGCCAGCAGTTACCAGGGGCGCGGCGAGCAGTACTTC,CASSYQGRGEQYF
-,TRBV27,TRBJ2-1,-,TGTGCCAGCAGTTTCGGACAAGGACCCAACGAAGAGCAGTTCTTC,CASSFGQGPNEEQFF
-,TRBV7-9,TRBJ1-5,-,TGTGCCAGCAGCTTAGACTCCTTTCAGCCCCAGCATTTT,CASSLDSFQPQHF
-,TRBV5-1,TRBJ2-7,TRBD1,TGCGCCAGCAGCGGAAGGACAGGGGTAATGGGATACGAGCAGTACTTC,CASSGRTGVMGYEQYF
-,TRBV5-1,TRBJ2-5,-,TGCGCCAGCAGCTCCCAAGAGACCCAGTACTTC,CASSSQETQYF
-,TRBV11-3,TRBJ2-5,TRBD1,TGTGCCAGCAGCCCTACAGGGGCGACAGAGACCCAGTACTTC,CASSPTGATETQYF
-,TRBV11-2,TRBJ2-5,TRBD1,TGTGCCAGCAGCTCGGACAGGGTAGGAGAGACCCAGTACTTC,CASSSDRVGETQYF
-,TRBV11-3,TRBJ2-5,-,TGTGCCAGCAGCCAAGGGGGGGTCCAAGAGACCCAGTACTTC,CASSQGGVQETQYF
-,TRBV10-3,TRBJ2-7,-,TGTGCCATCAGGCCAGGACACTTCGGATACGAGCAGTACTTC,CAIRPGHFGYEQYF
-,TRBV7-9,TRBJ2-3,TRBD1,TGTGCCAGCAGCTTCGGACAGGGAAGAGATACGCAGTATTTT,CASSFGQGRDTQYF
-,TRBV7-6,TRBJ1-5,TRBD1,TGTGCCAGCAGCCCAAGTTATACAGGGGGAATCCATCCCTTTCTTAATCAGCCCCAGCATTTT,CASSPSYTGGIHPFLNQPQHF
-,TRBV15,TRBJ2-6,-,TGTGCCACCAGCAGTGTTTTTCGCTCTGGGGCCAACGTCCTGACTTTC,CATSSVFRSGANVLTF
few,TRBV5-1,TRBJ2-2,TRBD2,TGCGCCAGCAGCCCTGTAAGCGGGGGGTCCGGGGAGCTGTTTTTT,CASSPVSGGSGELFF
-,TRBV30,TRBJ1-4,TRBD1,TGTGCCTGGAGTGTCCCCGGGACAGGATACGAAAAACTGTTTTTT,CAWSVPGTGYEKLFF
-,TRBV5-1,TRBJ2-6,TRBD1,TGCGCCAGCAGCTTGATGATCCAGGGGGCGTATGGGGCCAACGTCCTGACTTTC,CASSLMIQGAYGANVLTF
few,TRBV29-1,TRBJ1-4,-,TGCAGCGTTGGTTGGCCCGGGGAAAAACTGTTTTTT,CSVGWPGEKLFF
-,TRBV5-6,TRBJ2-2,-,TGTGCCAGCAGCTTGGGTTGGGATCCCGGGGAGCTGTTTTTT,CASSLGWDPGELFF
few,TRBV5-1,TRBJ1-4,-,TGCGCCAGCAGCTTGATCGGACATGGGAATGAAAAACTGTTTTTT,CASSLIGHGNEKLFF
-,TRBV2,TRBJ2-3,TRBD2,TGTGCCAGCAGTGAAGGCACTAGCGGGAGACCAGATACGCAGTATTTT,CASSEGTSGRPDTQYF
-,TRBV7-9,TRBJ2-2,TRBD2,TGTGCCAGCAGCCCCCTAGCGGGGGGAGCGAGGGCCGGGGAGCTGTTTTTT,CASSPLAGGARAGELFF
once,TRBV18,TRBJ2-5,-,TGTGCCAGCTCACCAACTATTACAGGGACCAAAGAGACCCAGTACTTC,CASSPTITGTKETQYF
-,TRBV7-2,TRBJ2-2,-,TGTGCCAGCAGCTTCTGGGAGACCGGGGAGCTGTTTTTT,CASSFWETGELFF
once,TRBV7-9,TRBJ2-5,-,TGTGCCAGCAGCTTAGCGCCAGCCTATCAAGAGACCCAGTACTTC,CASSLAPAYQETQYF